These 8 T cell receptor beta chains came from one sample sequenced in a study of OX40 agonist ivuxolimab in advanced cancers. Profiled with immunoSEQ multiplex PCR; TCRdb holds only in-frame clones, not every one. The data contain tens of thousands of clones, about 88% of them singletons. The specimen was CD4+ or CD8+ T cells sorted from blood, collected in a trial of the OX40 agonist ivuxolimab. These receptors came from an adult with an advanced solid tumor such as melanoma, head and neck, liver or kidney cancer.

The chain links TRBV9 to TRBJ2-3; D is possibly TRBD1 (6 bases). The CDR3 is 15 residues long. V dropped 4 bases and J dropped 3 bases, with 15 bases sitting between them. Germline values: CDR1 SGDLS, CDR2 YYNGEE. CDR3 in DNA: TGTGCCAGCAGCCCCCGACAGGACTCTACAGATACGCAGTATTTT. Translated, it gives CASSPRQDSTDTQYF.

V is TRBV7-3 and J is TRBJ1-6, with no clear D. V was pared by 2 bases and J by 7 bases, with 12 bases between. The CDR3 spans 15 residues. The germline gives CDR1 SGHTA, CDR2 FQGTGA. CDR3 nucleotides: TGTGCCAGCAGCTTAGCAGTTTCCAAGAATTCACCCCTCCACTTT. Translated: CASSLAVSKNSPLHF.

The chain combines TRBV7-9 with TRBJ2-2; 8 bases match TRBD1. This CDR3 is built from 15 residues. CDR1 is SEHNR, CDR2 FQNEAQ, per germline (reference sequence). Trimming took 5 bases from V and 6 from J; bases not matched to a gene: 8. DNA for the CDR3: TGTGCCAGCAGCCCCGGACAGGGACGGTCCGGGGAGCTGTTTTTT. Its protein is CASSPGQGRSGELFF.

The rearrangement links TRBV9 to TRBJ2-2; possible D gene TRBD2, 5 bases. The V gene's germline CDR1 is SGDLS and CDR2 YYNGEE. The CDR3 has 15 amino acids. Trimming took off 3 bases at V and 0 bases at J, with 9 bases between the two ends. The CDR3 nucleotides are TGTGCCAGCAGCGAGAGGGCGGCGAACACCGGGGAGCTGTTTTTT. As protein: CASSERAANTGELFF.

The chain links TRBV30 to TRBJ1-6; 11 nucleotides line up with TRBD1. Trimming removed 4 bases from V and 8 bases from J; junction bases left unmatched: 7. Germline-derived CDR1 and CDR2 are GTSNPN and SVGIG (reference sequence). The CDR3 sequence is 15 residues long. The CDR3 is CAWTLPGQGDSPLHF. In nucleotides, the CDR3 is TGTGCCTGGACCCTACCGGGACAGGGGGATTCACCCCTCCACTTT.

In regard to this clone: At the DNA level, this CDR3 is encoded by other sequences in the same sample as well. DNA for the CDR3: TGTGCCAGCAGTTTAACAGATACGCAGTATTTT. Translating gives CASSLTDTQYF. The rearrangement links TRBV28 to TRBJ2-3, with D hard to call. Germline values: CDR1 MDHEN, CDR2 SYDVKM. Trimming removed 2 bases from V and 3 bases from J, with 0 bases in between. The CDR3 has 11 residues. The entire variable domain, with the rest obtained from reference TRBV28 and TRBJ2-3, is as follows: DVKVTQSSRYLVKRTGEKVFLECVQDMDHENMFWYRQDPGLGLRLIYFSYDVKMKEKGDIPEGYSVSREKKERFSLILESASTNQTSMYLCASSLTDTQYFGPGTRLTVL.

In its sample, this clone was seen once. This sequence joins TRBV5-1 and TRBJ1-2, with unresolved D. The CDR3 totals 15 residues. V was shortened by 5 bases and J by 0 bases, with 14 bases between the two germline ends. The germline V gene has CDR1 SGHRS and CDR2 YFSETQ. The DNA of the CDR3 is TGCGCCAGCAGTACGAACCCAACAGCTAACTATGGCTACACCTTC. It specifies CASSTNPTANYGYTF.

The chain recombines TRBV5-1 with TRBJ2-1; TRBD2 is a possible D gene (6 bases). Trimming shortened V by 7 bases and J by 10 bases, and 27 bases separated the two germline ends. This CDR3 contains 16 residues. Germline assignment: CDR1 SGHRS and CDR2 YFSETQ. The CDR3 protein is CASYRFSGPIAHEQFF. The CDR3 bases are TGCGCCAGCTACCGTTTTAGCGGACCTATAGCCCACGAGCAGTTCTTC.